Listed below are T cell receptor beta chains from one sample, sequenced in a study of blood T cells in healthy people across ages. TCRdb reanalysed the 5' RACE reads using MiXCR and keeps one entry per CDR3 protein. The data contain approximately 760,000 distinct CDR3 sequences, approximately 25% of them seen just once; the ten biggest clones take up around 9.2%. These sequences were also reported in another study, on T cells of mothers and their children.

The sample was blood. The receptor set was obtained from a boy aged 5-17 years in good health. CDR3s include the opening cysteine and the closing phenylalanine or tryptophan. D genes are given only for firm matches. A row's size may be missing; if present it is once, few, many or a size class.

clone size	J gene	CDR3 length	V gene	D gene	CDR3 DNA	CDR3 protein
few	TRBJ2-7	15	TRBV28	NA	TGTGCCAGCAGTTTTATTTCTAGAACCGCCTACGAGCAGTACTTC	CASSFISRTAYEQYF
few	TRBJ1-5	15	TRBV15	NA	TGTGCCACCAGCAGAGAAGAAATGGGGTATCAGCCCCAGCATTTT	CATSREEMGYQPQHF
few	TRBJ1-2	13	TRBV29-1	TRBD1	TGCAGCGTTACAGGGGCCGCCAACTATGGCTACACCTTC	CSVTGAANYGYTF
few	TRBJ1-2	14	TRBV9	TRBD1	TGTGCCAGCAGCCCGGGACAGGTTAACTATGGCTACACCTTC	CASSPGQVNYGYTF
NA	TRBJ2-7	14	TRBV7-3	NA	TGTGCCAGCCGACTATCTGGGACGTCCTACGAGCAGTACTTC	CASRLSGTSYEQYF
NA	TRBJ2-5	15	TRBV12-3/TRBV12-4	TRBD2	TGTGCCAGCTGTTCTCTAGCGGGAGGATGGGAGACCCAGTACTTC	CASCSLAGGWETQYF
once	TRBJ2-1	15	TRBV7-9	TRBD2	TGTGCCAGCAGCCATCCTAGCGGGAGAGGCAATGAGCAGTTCTTC	CASSHPSGRGNEQFF
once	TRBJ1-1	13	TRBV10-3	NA	TGTGCCATCAGTGGGGCCGGGTCACGAGGGGCTTTCTTT	CAISGAGSRGAFF
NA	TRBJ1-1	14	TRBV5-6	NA	TGTGCCAGCAGCCCCGGGACACAGAACACTGAAGCTTTCTTT	CASSPGTQNTEAFF
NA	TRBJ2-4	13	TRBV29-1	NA	TGCAGCGTTGGGATGATAGCCAAAAACATTCAGTACTTC	CSVGMIAKNIQYF
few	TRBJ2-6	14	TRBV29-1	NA	TGCAGCGTTGCTATAAGCTCTGGGGCCAACGTCCTGACTTTC	CSVAISSGANVLTF
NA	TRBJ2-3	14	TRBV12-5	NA	TGTGCTAGTGGTTTGGTCCTTAACACAGATACGCAGTATTTT	CASGLVLNTDTQYF
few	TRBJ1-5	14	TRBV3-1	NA	TGTGCCAGCAGCCAAGACACAGCAAATCAGCCCCAGCATTTT	CASSQDTANQPQHF
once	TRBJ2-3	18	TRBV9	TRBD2	TGTGCCAGCAGCGTAGGACTAGCGGGGGCCAAGAGCACAGATACGCAGTATTTT	CASSVGLAGAKSTDTQYF
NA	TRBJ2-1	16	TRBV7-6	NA	TGTGCCAGCAGCTTAGGGTGGGGTGCATTTAGTGATGAGCAGTTCTTC	CASSLGWGAFSDEQFF
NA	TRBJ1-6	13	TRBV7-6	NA	TGTGCCAGCAGCTCGGACACAAATTCACCCCTCCACTTT	CASSSDTNSPLHF
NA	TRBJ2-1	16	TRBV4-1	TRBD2	TGCGCCAGCAGCCTGTCCGGGACTAGCGGGATGGGTGAGCAGTTCTTC	CASSLSGTSGMGEQFF
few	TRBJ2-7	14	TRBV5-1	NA	TGCGCCAGCAGCTTCCGACAGGCAACCTACGAGCAGTACTTC	CASSFRQATYEQYF
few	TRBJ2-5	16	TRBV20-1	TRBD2	TGCAGTGCTAGAGGGACTAGCGGGAGGGCCGCCGAGACCCAGTACTTC	CSARGTSGRAAETQYF
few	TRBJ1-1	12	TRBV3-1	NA	TGTGCCAGCAGCCAATTAGGGTCGGAAGCTTTCTTT	CASSQLGSEAFF
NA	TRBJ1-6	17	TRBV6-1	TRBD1	TGTGCCAGCAGTGATCCAGGGACAGTGCGGCCCGGTCCACCCCTCCACTTT	CASSDPGTVRPGPPLHF
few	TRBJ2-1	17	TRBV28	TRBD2	TGTGCCAGCAGTACACCCTGGACTAGCGGGACCGGCGATGAGCAGTTCTTC	CASSTPWTSGTGDEQFF
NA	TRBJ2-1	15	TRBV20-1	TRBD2	TGCAGTGCTAGTGGTTTAGCGGGTGTAAACAATGAGCAGTTCTTC	CSASGLAGVNNEQFF
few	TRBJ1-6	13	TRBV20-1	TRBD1	TGCAGTGCTGGCGGGACAGGGAATTCACCCCTCCACTTT	CSAGGTGNSPLHF
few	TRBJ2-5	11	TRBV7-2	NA	TGTGCCAGCAGCCGAAGCCAGACCCAGTACTTC	CASSRSQTQYF
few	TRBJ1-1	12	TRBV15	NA	TGTGCCACCCTTGGGGGGAGCACTGAAGCTTTCTTT	CATLGGSTEAFF
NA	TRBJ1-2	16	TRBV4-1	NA	TGCGCCAGCAGCCAAATTCGGTCTTCAATACGGCTAGGCTACACCTTC	CASSQIRSSIRLGYTF
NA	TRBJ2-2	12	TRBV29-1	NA	TGCAGCGTTCTGGGGGATGGCGGGGAGCTGTTTTTT	CSVLGDGGELFF
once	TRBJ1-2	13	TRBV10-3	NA	TGTGCCATCAGTGATGACAGGTCGTATGGCTGCACCTTC	CAISDDRSYGCTF
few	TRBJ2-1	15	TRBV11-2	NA	TGTGCCAGCAGCTTAGAGCTAGGTCGGGCGGCTGAGCAGTTCTTC	CASSLELGRAAEQFF
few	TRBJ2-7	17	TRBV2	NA	TGTGCCAGCAGTGACGGTATTCGCGACTTGGGGACGGGGGAGCAGTACTTC	CASSDGIRDLGTGEQYF
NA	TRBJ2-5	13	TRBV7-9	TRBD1	TGTGCCAGCAGCTTAACAGGGGTAGTGACCCAGTACTTC	CASSLTGVVTQYF
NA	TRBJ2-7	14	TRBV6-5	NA	TGTGCCAGCAGTTCTCCGGCAGGGGTCGACGAGCAGTACTTC	CASSSPAGVDEQYF
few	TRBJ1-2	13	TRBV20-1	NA	TGCAGTGCTAGAGATCGGATAGCGGGTGGCTACACCTTC	CSARDRIAGGYTF
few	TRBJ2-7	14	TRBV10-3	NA	TGTGCCATCAGAAATACAGGGATCTCCTACGAGCAGTACTTC	CAIRNTGISYEQYF
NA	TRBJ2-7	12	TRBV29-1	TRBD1	TGCAGCGTTGAAGGGGACAGGGGCGAGCAGTACTTC	CSVEGDRGEQYF
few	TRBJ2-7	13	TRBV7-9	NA	TGTGCCAGCAGCTTAGGGGGAACCAACGAGCAGTACTTC	CASSLGGTNEQYF
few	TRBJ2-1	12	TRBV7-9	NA	TGTGCCAGCAGGTTTACTAGTGCCGAGCAGTTCTTC	CASRFTSAEQFF
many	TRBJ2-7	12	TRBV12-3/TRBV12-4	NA	TGTGCCAGCAGTTTTTCCAGGGTCGAGCAGTACTTC	CASSFSRVEQYF
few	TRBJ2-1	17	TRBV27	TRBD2	TGTGCCAGCAGTTTATTTCCCTCTGGCGGGGGGACCAATGAGCAGTTCTTC	CASSLFPSGGGTNEQFF
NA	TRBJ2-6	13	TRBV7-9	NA	TGTGCCACGATTAGCTCTGGGGCCAACGTCCTGACTTTC	CATISSGANVLTF
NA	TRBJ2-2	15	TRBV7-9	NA	TGTGCCAGCAGCTTCGATCAAAGGATGCCCGGGGAGCTGTTTTTT	CASSFDQRMPGELFF
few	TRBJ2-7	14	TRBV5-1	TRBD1	TGCGCCAGCAGCTTGGAAGGACAGGGCTACGAGCAGTACTTC	CASSLEGQGYEQYF
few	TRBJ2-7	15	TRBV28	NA	TGTGCCAGCAGTTTTTCCAGCGGGCCTTCCTACGAGCAGTACTTC	CASSFSSGPSYEQYF
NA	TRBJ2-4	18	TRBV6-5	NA	TGTGCCAGCAGTTCGCTCCGGGGCGGGGTGAAAGCCAAAAACATTCAGTACTTC	CASSSLRGGVKAKNIQYF
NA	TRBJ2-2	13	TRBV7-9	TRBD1	TGTGCCAGCACCGGACAGGGTCCCGGGGAGCTGTTTTTT	CASTGQGPGELFF
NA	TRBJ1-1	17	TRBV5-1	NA	TGCGCCAGCAGCCCCAACACCGGCCAGGGGATAGGGACTGAAGCTTTCTTT	CASSPNTGQGIGTEAFF
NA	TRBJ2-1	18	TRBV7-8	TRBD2	TGTGCCAGCAGCTTAGGGTGGGCTAGCGGGGGGTCCTACAATGAGCAGTTCTTC	CASSLGWASGGSYNEQFF
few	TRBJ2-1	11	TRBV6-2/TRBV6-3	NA	TGTGCCAGCAGTTACAGGTATGAGCAGTTCTTC	CASSYRYEQFF
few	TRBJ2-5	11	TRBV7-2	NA	TGTGCCGCGGGGTCCCTCAGGACCCAGTACTTC	CAAGSLRTQYF
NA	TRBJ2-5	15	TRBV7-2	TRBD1	TGTGCCAGCAGCTTGGGACAGGGGGCCACCGGGACCCAGTACTTC	CASSLGQGATGTQYF
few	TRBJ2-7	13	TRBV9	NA	TGTGCCAGCAGCGTAGCGGCGAGCTACGAGCAGTACTTC	CASSVAASYEQYF
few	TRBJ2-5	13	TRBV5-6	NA	TGTGCCAGCAGAAAGGGGGTAACAGAGACCCAGTACTTC	CASRKGVTETQYF